The 5 T cell receptor beta chains below come from one sample, sequenced in a study of CD8 T cells in Susac syndrome. With random hexamers, reverse transcription was performed on about 0.5 to 1 ug of RNA. TCRdb re-analysed the immunoSEQ multiplex PCR reads in MiXCR, keeping a single row per CDR3 protein. The sample has around 130,000 distinct CDR3 sequences, roughly 89% seen once. The sample taken for sequencing was CD8+ T cells from PBMCs. All receptors derive from a human donor with multiple sclerosis.

The chain employs TRBV4-2 and TRBJ2-7, with a tentative D call TRBD2 (6 bases). Trimming removed 4 bases at V and 4 bases at J, with 20 bases between. Germline loops: CDR1 LGHNA, CDR2 YNFKEQ. CDR3 length equals 16 residues. The CDR3 reads CASSRQLWGVEYEQYF. The CDR3 DNA sequence: TGTGCCAGCAGCCGCCAGTTATGGGGGGTGGAGTACGAGCAGTACTTC.

The table lists this clonotype with a count of one. The chain carries TRBV20-1 and TRBJ1-6; perhaps TRBD1 as D (5 bases). This CDR3 spans 14 amino acids. Trimming shortened V by 1 base and J by 14 bases, and 18 bases separated the two germline ends. Germline CDR1 and CDR2: DFQATT and SNEGSKA (reference sequence). CDR3 bases: TGCAGTGCTAGAGCCTACCGGGACCTTCGTTCCCTCCACTTT. It encodes CSARAYRDLRSLHF.

This clonotype was detected once. This chain connects TRBV6-5 to TRBJ2-7; D is perhaps TRBD1 or TRBD2 (6 bases each). The length of the CDR3 is 14 residues. V lost 3 bases and J lost 5, with 14 bases in between. Germline values: CDR1 MNHEY, CDR2 SVGAGI. The CDR3 sequence: CASSYVGGQNEQYF. The CDR3 DNA sequence: TGTGCCAGCAGTTATGTCGGGGGCCAGAACGAGCAGTACTTC.

This clonotype is a singleton in its sample. The V call is TRBV12-3 or TRBV12-4, the J call TRBJ2-7, with a possible D match to TRBD1 (5 bases). CDR3 length equals 15 residues. V shed 1 base and J shed 3 bases, with 13 bases lying between them. CDR3 bases: TGTGCCAGCAGTTTAGAGGCCGGCAGGGTCTACGAGCAGTACTTC. Translation gives CASSLEAGRVYEQYF.

This clonotype was observed a single time. V gene TRBV7-8 combines with J gene TRBJ2-7, with no clear D. This CDR3 has 13 residues. Germline values: CDR1 SGHVS, CDR2 FQNEAQ. The V and J ends lost 5 bases and 5 bases respectively, with 13 bases between them. CDR3 loop: CASSHLPENEQYF. CDR3 DNA sequence: TGTGCCAGCAGCCACTTACCTGAGAACGAGCAGTACTTC.